This T cell receptor (beta chain) appears in the sequencing data of a study of blood T cell repertoires in COVID-19. Study details: Acute-phase and convalescent COVID-19 samples originated in the United States, Italy and Spain. PBMCs, B-cell-depleted T cells, or T cells provided the cDNA or gDNA that made up the material.

V dropped 8 bases and J dropped 2 bases, with 13 bases sitting between them. Germline lookup yields CDR1 MNHEY and CDR2 SVGAGI. This CDR3 spans 13 amino acids. In the source study's methods: Quantification of nucleated cells was approximated via reference gene primer amplification. Libraries were prepared by immunoSEQ multiplex PCR; TCRdb keeps only in-frame clonotypes and omits some of them. Clone size and V and J calls were adopted from that table, with D and trimming inferred from the DNA. The data show about 69,000 clones, about 86% seen once. Patients from Seattle were sampled longitudinally, starting during active infection.

This sequence joins TRBV6-5 and TRBJ2-7; D gene uncertain. The origin of this receptor is a man between 35 and 55 years old with COVID-19, enrolled during active disease. Specimen: peripheral blood. The CDR3 DNA reads TGTGCCAGCTTTGGCCCCAGGACCTACGAGCAGTACTTC. It specifies CASFGPRTYEQYF.